Shown below are 8 T cell receptor beta chains from a single sample sequenced in a study of shared clonotypes between healthy human individuals. Generated by immunoSEQ multiplex PCR, the TCRdb table keeps only in-frame clones and is missing some. Of 2 million to 2.5 million clones in the sample, more than 85% were seen once. Material for sequencing was naive CD4+ T cells from PBMCs. Described subset: CD45RA+ positively selected. The receptors were gathered from a man aged 18 to 29 in good health. Some clones in this sample may be carry-over from other donors' samples.

In this sample, this clone turned up once. The CDR3 DNA is TGTGCCAGCAGCCCCCGGCGGGCTCCCCTCAAGGAGCAGTTCTTC. It codes for CASSPRRAPLKEQFF. This chain connects TRBV7-8 to TRBJ2-1; maybe TRBD2 (5 bases). Germline CDR1 reads SGHVS; CDR2 reads FQNEAQ. CDR3 size: 15 residues. The ends were cut back, 5 bases at V and 10 bases at J, with 21 bases in the middle.

The V call is TRBV28, the J call TRBJ1-1; weak D call: TRBD1 (6 bases). The CDR3 has 13 residues. Per germline, CDR1 MDHEN and CDR2 SYDVKM. Trimming stripped 11 bases from V and 3 bases from J, with 16 bases between. The CDR3 loop reads CASAGGDHTEAFF. In nucleotides, the CDR3 is TGTGCCTCAGCTGGGGGCGATCACACTGAAGCTTTCTTT.

This chain connects TRBV5-1 to TRBJ2-2; D may match TRBD1 or TRBD2 (5 bases each). The CDR3 contains 13 residues. The germline gives CDR1 SGHRS, CDR2 YFSETQ. V lost 6 bases to trimming and J lost 6 bases, with 12 bases between them. CDR3 coding DNA: TGCGCCAGCACCTCATGGGGGTCCGGGGAGCTGTTTTTT. It codes for CASTSWGSGELFF.

V gene TRBV2 combines with J gene TRBJ2-7, with no clear D. CDR3 size: 13 residues. CDR1 is SNHLY, CDR2 FYNNEI, per germline. The germline V and J ends were trimmed by 7 bases and 0 bases, with 10 bases remaining between them. CDR3 residues: CASTPDPSYEQYF. CDR3 in DNA: TGTGCCAGCACCCCAGACCCCTCCTACGAGCAGTACTTC.

The CDR3 DNA sequence: TGCGCCAGCAGACGAAATAGTTGGGAGGAGCGTGGGACCGGGGAGCTGTTTTTT. Its translation: CASRRNSWEERGTGELFF. The chain joins TRBV5-1 to TRBJ2-2, with a tentative D call TRBD2 (6 bases). V shed 5 bases and J shed 5 bases, with 25 bases lying between them. Germline CDR1 reads SGHRS; CDR2 reads YFSETQ. The CDR3 is 18 amino acids.

The chain has TRBV28 and TRBJ2-5, with TRBD2 as a possible D gene (7 bases). The CDR3 spans 14 residues. Germline V gene sequence: CDR1 MDHEN, CDR2 SYDVKM. V lost 11 bases to trimming and J lost 2 bases, with 18 bases between them. CDR3 DNA: TGTGCCCACGGGGGGCAGGGTGGGCAAGAGACCCAGTACTTC. Residues: CAHGGQGGQETQYF.

This chain uses TRBV5-8 with TRBJ2-7; D perhaps matches TRBD1 (6 bases). Germline values: CDR1 SGHTS, CDR2 YDEGEE. The CDR3 has 15 residues. V shed 3 bases and J shed 0 bases, with 13 bases lying between them. This CDR3 is CASSSRDTSSYEQYF. CDR3 DNA sequence: TGTGCCAGCAGCTCCCGGGACACCAGCTCCTACGAGCAGTACTTC.

CDR3 amino acids: CASSQARLWQGLYNEQFF. As DNA, the CDR3 is TGTGCCAGCAGCCAAGCCCGGTTGTGGCAGGGGCTCTACAATGAGCAGTTCTTC. The V and J genes are TRBV4-2 and TRBJ2-1, with TRBD1 as a possible D gene (6 bases). This CDR3 spans 18 amino acids. CDR1 is LGHNA and CDR2 is YNFKEQ in the germline V gene. Trimming shortened V by 1 base and J by 3 bases, and 19 bases separated the two germline ends.